Listed below are T cell receptor beta chains from one sample, sequenced in a study of blood T cell repertoires in COVID-19. TCRdb's table, derived via immunoSEQ multiplex PCR, lists solely in-frame clones and lacks some. The table records about 33,000 clones, just over 85% of them present only once. The sample was peripheral blood. The receptors originated from a human donor in a cohort sampled during active COVID-19. CDR3s include the opening cysteine and the closing phenylalanine or tryptophan. A D gene is named only where the DNA matches it firmly. Only part of the rows carry a size: once, few, many, or a class if the clone is expanded.

size	D	J	V	CDR3	DNA
once	.	TRBJ2-7	TRBV4-1	CASSQDWPYEQYF	TGCGCCAGCAGCCAAGATTGGCCCTACGAGCAGTACTTC
.	.	TRBJ2-5	TRBV5-4	CASSSTQYQETQYF	TGTGCCAGCAGCTCGACACAGTACCAAGAGACCCAGTACTTC
.	.	TRBJ2-5	TRBV3-1/TRBV3-2	CASSHAGETQYF	TGTGCCAGCAGCCATGCGGGGGAGACCCAGTACTTC
.	.	TRBJ1-5	TRBV10-3	CAISPAGNQPQHF	TGTGCCATCAGTCCCGCGGGCAATCAGCCCCAGCATTTT
few	.	TRBJ2-7	TRBV11-3	CASSLDRQGEQYF	TGTGCCAGCAGCTTAGATAGGCAGGGCGAGCAGTACTTC
.	.	TRBJ2-7	TRBV11-2	CASSRPTRSYEQYF	TGTGCCAGCAGCCGCCCGACAAGGTCGTACGAGCAGTACTTC
.	.	TRBJ1-5	TRBV7-9	CASSLGYTQPQHF	TGTGCCAGCAGCTTGGGCTATACTCAGCCCCAGCATTTT
.	TRBD2	TRBJ2-1	TRBV6-5	CASSQLAGGGNEQFF	TGTGCCAGCAGCCAGCTAGCGGGAGGCGGCAATGAGCAGTTCTTC
.	.	TRBJ2-5	TRBV7-2	CASSLGGVGETQYF	TGTGCCAGCAGCTTAGGGGGGGTTGGAGAGACCCAGTACTTC
.	TRBD1	TRBJ1-2	TRBV5-1	CASSRGQTNYGYTF	TGCGCCAGCAGCCGGGGACAGACCAACTATGGCTACACCTTC
once	TRBD2	TRBJ2-3	TRBV28	CALGAGVVDTQYF	TGTGCCTTGGGAGCGGGAGTCGTAGATACGCAGTATTTT
.	.	TRBJ1-2	TRBV28	CASSLNLPRGGYTF	TGTGCCAGCAGTTTAAACCTCCCTCGAGGGGGCTACACCTTC
once	.	TRBJ2-4	TRBV23-1	CASYGSGWAKNIQYF	TGCGCCAGCTACGGGTCGGGATGGGCCAAAAACATTCAGTACTTC